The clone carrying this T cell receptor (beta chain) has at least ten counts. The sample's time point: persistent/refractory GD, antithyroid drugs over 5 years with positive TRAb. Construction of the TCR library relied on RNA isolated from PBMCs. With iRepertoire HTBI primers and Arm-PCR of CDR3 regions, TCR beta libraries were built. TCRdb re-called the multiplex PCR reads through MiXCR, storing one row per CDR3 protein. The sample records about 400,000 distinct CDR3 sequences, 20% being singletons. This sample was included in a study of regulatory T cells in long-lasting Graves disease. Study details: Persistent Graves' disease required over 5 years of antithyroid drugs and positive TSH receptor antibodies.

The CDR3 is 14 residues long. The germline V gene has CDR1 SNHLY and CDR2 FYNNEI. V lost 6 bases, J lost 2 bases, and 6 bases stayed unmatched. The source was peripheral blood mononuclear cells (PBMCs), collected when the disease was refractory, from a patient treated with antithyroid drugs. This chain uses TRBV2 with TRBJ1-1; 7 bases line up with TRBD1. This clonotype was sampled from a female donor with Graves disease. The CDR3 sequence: CASRLRDRNTEAFF. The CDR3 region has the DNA TGTGCCAGCAGACTCCGGGACAGAAACACTGAAGCTTTCTTT.